The clone carrying this T cell receptor beta chain was counted many times. Its antigen is unidentified. In the authors' methods: Variation in CDR3 across clinicopathological groups served as the basis for constructing a distant-metastasis classifier in papillary thyroid cancer. TCRdb re-called the PCR reads with MiXCR. TCRdb, not the authors, supplied the V and J calls. The sample contains approximately 16,000 clones, roughly 24% of which appear only once. The data were taken from a study of metastatic and nonmetastatic thyroid tumors. Thyroid surgery was performed in patients who had received no treatment beforehand. The V gene's germline CDR1 is MNHEY and CDR2 SMNVEV (reference sequence). V gave up 5 bases and J gave up 3 bases; unmatched junction bases: 5. The CDR3 has 15 residues. Findings of the study overall: Benign nodules were reported to have significantly lower TCR beta diversity than malignant thyroid tumors, in blood and tumor.

The receptor's source is a male donor with papillary thyroid cancer or a benign thyroid nodule (not recorded which). Some clones in this sample may be carry-over from other donors' samples. This chain connects TRBV27 to TRBJ1-3, with TRBD1 matching over 9 bases. Source material: blood. CDR3 in amino acids: CASSPLTGGGNTIYF. In DNA, the CDR3 is TGTGCCAGCAGTCCCCTGACAGGGGGTGGAAACACCATATATTTT.